This T cell receptor (beta chain) was sequenced for a study of T cells in Graves' hyperthyroidism and ophthalmopathy. The study's findings and limits: Prediction of ophthalmopathy progression came a median roughly 6.6 months pre-onset. Most thyroid clonotypes with frequency above 0.001 were detected in blood.

RNA transcripts yielded amplified TCR beta CDR3 regions. Researchers ran a first-round RT-PCR on the TCR CDR3 using the HTBI primer set. TCRdb re-derived calls from the multiplex PCR reads in MiXCR, one entry per CDR3 protein. The table has about 770,000 distinct CDR3 sequences, about 17% seen once. V was pared by 6 bases and J by 12 bases, with 12 bases between. The CDR3 totals 11 residues. Each patient was aged 18 to 65 and had newly diagnosed hyperthyroidism of under 2 months' duration. This clonotype was found a few times. Its antigen is not identified. The V call is TRBV12-3 or TRBV12-4, the J call TRBJ2-1; D gene ambiguous. This TCR came from a woman aged 45-60 years with Graves' hyperthyroidism that later progressed to Graves' ophthalmopathy. Sequencing used blood. The CDR3 bases are TGTGCCAGCAGCCCCCTCGAGCGGCAGTTCTTC. It specifies CASSPLERQFF.